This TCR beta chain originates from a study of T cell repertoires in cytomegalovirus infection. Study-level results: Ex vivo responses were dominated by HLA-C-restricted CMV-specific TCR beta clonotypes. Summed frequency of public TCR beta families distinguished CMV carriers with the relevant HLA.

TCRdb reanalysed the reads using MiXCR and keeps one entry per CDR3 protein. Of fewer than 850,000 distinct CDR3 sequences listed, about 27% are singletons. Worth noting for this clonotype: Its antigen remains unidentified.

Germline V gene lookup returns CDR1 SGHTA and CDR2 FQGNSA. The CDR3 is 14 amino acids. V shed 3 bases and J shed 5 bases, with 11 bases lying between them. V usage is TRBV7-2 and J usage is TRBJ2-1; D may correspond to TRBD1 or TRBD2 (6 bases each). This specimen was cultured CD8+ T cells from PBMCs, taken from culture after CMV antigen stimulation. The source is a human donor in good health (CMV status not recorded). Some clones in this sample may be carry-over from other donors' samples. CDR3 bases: TGTGCCAGCAGCTTTGGGGGGCCCCACAATGAGCAGTTCTTC. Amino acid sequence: CASSFGGPHNEQFF.